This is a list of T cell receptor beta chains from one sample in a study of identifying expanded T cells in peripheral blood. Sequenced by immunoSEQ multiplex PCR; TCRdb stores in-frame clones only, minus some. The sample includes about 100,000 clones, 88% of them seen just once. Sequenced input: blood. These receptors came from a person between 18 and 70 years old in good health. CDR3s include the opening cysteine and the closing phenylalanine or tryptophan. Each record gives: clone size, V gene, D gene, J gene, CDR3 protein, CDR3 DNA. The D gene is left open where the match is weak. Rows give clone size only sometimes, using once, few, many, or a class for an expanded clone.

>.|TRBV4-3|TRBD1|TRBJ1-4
CASSQNRGTNEKLFF
TGCGCCAGCAGCCAAAACAGGGGAACTAATGAAAAACTGTTTTTT
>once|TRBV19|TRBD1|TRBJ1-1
CASRGRGQPNTEAFF
TGTGCCAGCAGGGGGAGGGGGCAGCCAAACACTGAAGCTTTCTTT
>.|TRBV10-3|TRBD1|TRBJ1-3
CAIRGQGFSGNTIYF
TGTGCCATCAGGGGACAGGGCTTCTCTGGAAACACCATATATTTT
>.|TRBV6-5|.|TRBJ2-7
CASSYDGTSSYEQYF
TGTGCCAGCAGTTACGACGGAACCTCCTCCTACGAGCAGTACTTC
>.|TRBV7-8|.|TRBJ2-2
CASSLTSTGELFF
TGTGCCAGCAGCTTAACGAGCACCGGGGAGCTGTTTTTT
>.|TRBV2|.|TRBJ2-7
CASSPQFEQYF
TGTGCCAGCAGTCCCCAGTTCGAGCAGTACTTC
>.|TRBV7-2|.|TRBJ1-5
CASSLLQSTGPQHF
TGTGCCAGCAGCTTACTACAGTCGACTGGGCCCCAGCATTTT
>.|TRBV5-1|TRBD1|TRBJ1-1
CASSLGTGGEAFF
TGCGCCAGCAGCTTGGGGACAGGGGGTGAAGCTTTCTTT
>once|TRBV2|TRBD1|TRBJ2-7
CASTVQGADNEQYF
TGTGCCAGCACTGTACAGGGGGCAGACAACGAGCAGTACTTC
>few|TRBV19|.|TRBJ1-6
CASSINREGSSPLHF
TGTGCCAGTAGTATAAACAGGGAAGGCAGCTCACCCCTCCACTTT